The next 14 T cell receptor beta chains were all read from a single sample in a study of T cells in tuberculosis (dated 2018 in TCRdb). Libraries came from the immunoSEQ multiplex PCR assay. TCRdb mirrors the immuneACCESS table, restricted to in-frame sequences. Some clones are absent from its copies; in checked studies, under half trace to an unresolved V gene, and the reason for the others is unknown. The sample profile shows about 20,000 clones; roughly nine tenths of them were found once. Over 12% of the sample is in the top ten clones. Sequenced: PBMCs. These receptors were taken from a donor between 10 and 35 years old with latent tuberculosis or without tuberculosis infection.

This clone was observed a few times. The V call is TRBV15, the J call TRBJ1-5; perhaps TRBD1 as D (5 bases). Germline V gene sequence: CDR1 LNHNV, CDR2 YYDKDF (reference sequence). V was trimmed by 5 bases and J by 5 bases, leaving 10 bases between them. CDR3 length: 13 residues. This CDR3 is CATSDRGDQPQHF. The CDR3, as DNA: TGTGCCACCAGCGATAGGGGTGATCAGCCCCAGCATTTT.

This clone was seen a single time. The CDR3 is CASGLFDRGIQPQHF. The CDR3 nucleotides are TGTGCTAGTGGTTTGTTCGACAGGGGTATTCAGCCCCAGCATTTT. The J gene is TRBJ1-5, the V gene TRBV12-5, with TRBD1 matching 8 bases. Germline CDR1 LGHNT, CDR2 FRNRAP. V shed 2 bases and J 6 bases; nucleotides not matched to a gene: 6. The CDR3 contains 15 residues.

Comments on this clone: At one end the junction does not follow the germline gene, possibly because of a read error. V is TRBV5-4 and J is TRBJ2-3, with D perhaps TRBD1 (5 bases). The CDR3 runs to 15 residues. Germline CDR1 is SGHNT and CDR2 is YYREEE (reference sequence). The CDR3 loop reads CASSSKLGPSDTQYF. The CDR3 DNA sequence: TGTGCCAGTAGCTCTAAATTGGGGCCATCCGATACGCAGTATTTT.

This chain links TRBV7-2 with TRBJ2-7; TRBD1 agrees at 9 bases. CDR1 SGHTA and CDR2 FQGNSA come from the germline V gene. This CDR3 contains 15 residues. The V segment lost 2 bases and the J segment 3 bases; nucleotides outside the gene matches: 5. The CDR3 region is CASSLRRDRVYEQYF. CDR3 bases: TGTGCCAGCAGCTTAAGGCGGGACAGGGTCTACGAGCAGTACTTC.

This chain links TRBV15 with TRBJ1-4; 8 bases match TRBD1. J lost 7 bases, V lost 0 bases, and 7 bases had no gene match. The CDR3 extends over 16 amino acids. Germline values: CDR1 LNHNV, CDR2 YYDKDF (reference sequence). The CDR3 reads CATSRDIQGAGEKLFF. The CDR3 DNA reads TGTGCCACCAGCAGAGACATTCAGGGGGCAGGTGAAAAACTGTTTTTT.

The rearrangement links TRBV27 to TRBJ1-1; D not certain. This CDR3 has 14 amino acids. V shed 2 bases and J shed 6 bases, with 13 bases lying between them. CDR1 and CDR2 (germline): MNHEY, SMNVEV (reference sequence). CDR3 amino acids: CASSLMSVNSEAFF. The CDR3 coding sequence is TGTGCCAGCAGTTTAATGTCAGTCAATTCTGAAGCTTTCTTT.

V is TRBV6-5 and J is TRBJ1-2; 7 bases align to TRBD1. This CDR3 has 13 residues. Germline assignment: CDR1 MNHEY and CDR2 SVGAGI. J lost 4 bases, V lost 7 bases, and 6 bases had no gene match. Written as DNA, the CDR3 is TGTGCCAGCAAAACAGGGGATACCTATGGCTACACCTTC. This codes for CASKTGDTYGYTF.

The chain has TRBV7-2 and TRBJ1-2; D possibly corresponds to TRBD1 (5 bases). The CDR3 covers 16 residues. The V and J ends lost 3 bases and 3 bases respectively, with 17 bases between them. From germline, CDR1 is SGHTA and CDR2 FQGNSA. The CDR3 loop is CASSFVSGSGHYGYTF. DNA for the CDR3: TGTGCCAGCAGCTTTGTATCTGGGTCAGGGCACTATGGCTACACCTTC.

The rearrangement joins TRBV5-1 to TRBJ2-5; TRBD2 agrees at 7 bases. The germline gives CDR1 SGHRS, CDR2 YFSETQ. With V trimmed by 3 bases and J by 1 base, 3 bases remained unmatched. CDR3 length: 14 amino acids. DNA for the CDR3: TGCGCCAGCAGCTCCGGGACTACCCAAGAGACCCAGTACTTC. Its protein is CASSSGTTQETQYF. The whole variable domain, filled in from reference TRBV5-1 and TRBJ2-5, reads KAGVTQTPRYLIKTRGQQVTLSCSPISGHRSVSWYQQTPGQGLQFLFEYFSETQRNKGNFPGRFSGRQFSNSRSEMNVSTLELGDSALYLCASSSGTTQETQYFGPGTRLLVL.

The chain combines TRBV4-2 with TRBJ1-1; tentatively, D is TRBD1 (5 bases). The V end lost 1 base, the J end lost 3 bases, and 9 bases lay between the germline ends. This CDR3 comprises 14 residues. Germline CDR1 and CDR2: LGHNA and YNFKEQ. The CDR3 loop is CASSQGGRYTEAFF. CDR3 DNA sequence: TGTGCCAGCAGCCAAGGGGGGAGGTACACTGAAGCTTTCTTT.

This clone appeared a single time. The chain is built from TRBV19 and TRBJ2-2; tentative D call: TRBD2 (6 bases). This CDR3 is built from 15 residues. The germline CDR1 and CDR2 sequences are LNHDA and SQIVND (reference sequence). Trimming removed 10 bases from V and 3 bases from J, with 18 bases in between. The CDR3, as DNA: TGTGCCACCCCCCGGGGACTCGGGGACACCGGGGAGCTGTTTTTT. Translating it yields CATPRGLGDTGELFF.

This clone was detected once. The rearrangement joins TRBV5-1 to TRBJ2-6; 10 bases are a match to TRBD1. Germline V CDR1 and CDR2: SGHRS, YFSETQ. V dropped 3 bases and J dropped 1; count of bases not matched to a gene: 4. The CDR3 spans 17 residues. The CDR3 bases are TGCGCCAGCAGCTCGGACAGGGGGTCATCTGGGGCCAACGTCCTGACTTTC. This gives the protein CASSSDRGSSGANVLTF. The variable domain in full, with the rest retrieved from reference TRBV5-1 and TRBJ2-6, is KAGVTQTPRYLIKTRGQQVTLSCSPISGHRSVSWYQQTPGQGLQFLFEYFSETQRNKGNFPGRFSGRQFSNSRSEMNVSTLELGDSALYLCASSSDRGSSGANVLTFGAGSRLTVL.

The rearrangement uses TRBV6-1 and TRBJ2-7, with D uncertain. The CDR3 has 14 amino acids. Germline values: CDR1 MNHNS, CDR2 SASEGT. V was cut by 6 bases and J by 0 bases, with 12 bases left in between. This CDR3 reads CASRSRFSSYEQYF. The CDR3 DNA follows: TGTGCCAGCAGGTCCCGCTTCAGCTCCTACGAGCAGTACTTC.

A word on this clone: At the DNA level, this CDR3 is encoded by other sequences in the same sample as well. The chain couples TRBV7-3 to TRBJ1-2; no clear D. The V gene lost 5 bases and the J gene lost 0 bases, with 13 bases spanning the gap. CDR1 SGHTA and CDR2 FQGTGA come from the germline V gene. The CDR3 is made up of 15 amino acids. CDR3 amino acids: CASSLDYGANYGYTF. CDR3 in DNA: TGTGCCAGCAGCCTGGACTACGGGGCTAACTATGGCTACACCTTC.